Following are 23 T cell receptor beta chains from one sample sequenced in a study of spatial heterogeneity in lung cancer (dated by TCRdb to between 2018 and 2021). Overall results and qualifications from the work: The number of expanded intratumoral alpha and beta TCRs correlated with the tumor nonsynonymous mutation count.

Antigen specificity for these receptors is unknown. The sample's time point label, decoded: sample taken at primary tumor resection. Receptors were amplified or captured by 5' RACE. Reads for this sample came from a NextSeq 500. TCRdb applied fastp at Q25 and MiXCR to the public reads, then kept only in-frame beta chains. CDR3 protein duplicates are merged, each entry listing the most common genes and DNA. For this sample the table gives a few thousand distinct CDR3 sequences, of which about 13% were detected only once. Approximately 11% of the sample is in the top ten clones. Sequenced here: lung tumor tissue, sampled at surgery. These receptors originate from a male donor with early-stage non-small cell lung cancer.

This clonotype is medium-sized by share. In DNA, the CDR3 is TGTGCCAGCAGCAATGGACAGGGGAACTATGGCTACACCTTC. This encodes CASSNGQGNYGYTF. The genes are TRBV27 and TRBJ1-2; 9 nucleotides match TRBD1. Per germline, CDR1 MNHEY and CDR2 SMNVEV (reference sequence). Germline trimming cut 6 bases from V and 2 bases from J; bases unmatched to any gene: 4. The CDR3 consists of 14 residues.

By share, this clonotype counts as medium-sized (0.01 to 0.1%). V gene TRBV6-2 or TRBV6-3 combines with J gene TRBJ2-1, with 11 bases lining up with TRBD2. After removal of 6 bases from V and 6 bases from J, the junction contained 7 bases not matched to a gene. The germline gives CDR1 MNHEY, CDR2 SVGEGT. The CDR3 contains 15 residues. CDR3 protein: CASSRLAGPFNEQFF. The CDR3 DNA reads TGTGCCAGCAGCCGACTAGCGGGGCCCTTCAATGAGCAGTTCTTC.

Judged by abundance, this clonotype is medium-sized. This chain joins TRBV5-4 and TRBJ2-5; D gene unclear. The V end lost 2 bases, the J end lost 2 bases, and 10 bases lay between the germline ends. Germline assignment: CDR1 SGHNT and CDR2 YYREEE (reference sequence). CDR3 length: 14 amino acids. The CDR3 DNA follows: TGTGCCAGCAGCTTAGGACCAACGCAAGAGACCCAGTACTTC. Translated: CASSLGPTQETQYF.

The table lists this clonotype with a few counts. The chain links TRBV2 to TRBJ2-7, with TRBD1 matching over 8 bases. Germline V gene lookup returns CDR1 SNHLY and CDR2 FYNNEI. The junction had 13 bases not matched to a gene; V was cut back by 8 bases and J by 4 bases. CDR3 length: 15 amino acids. The CDR3 spells CASETGAGGGYEQYF. The CDR3 coding sequence is TGTGCCAGCGAAACTGGGGCAGGGGGCGGTTACGAGCAGTACTTC.

This clonotype is judged medium-sized (0.01 to 0.1%). The rearrangement uses TRBV7-3 and TRBJ2-2; 8 nucleotides line up with TRBD2. CDR3 length equals 15 residues. The germline CDR1 and CDR2 sequences are SGHTA and FQGTGA. The junction had 7 bases not matched to a gene; V was cut back by 5 bases and J by 5 bases. The CDR3, as DNA: TGTGCCAGCAGCCCCGGGGGGGCAAGAACCGGGGAGCTGTTTTTT. Translation gives CASSPGGARTGELFF. The full variable domain, with the rest looked up from reference TRBV7-3 and TRBJ2-2, is GAGVSQTPSNKVTEKGKYVELRCDPISGHTALYWYRQSLGQGPEFLIYFQGTGAADDSGLPNDRFFAVRPEGSVSTLKIQRTERGDSAVYLCASSPGGARTGELFFGEGSRLTVL.

This clonotype is judged medium-sized. This rearrangement joins TRBV6-5 to TRBJ2-1; no definite D call. Germline values: CDR1 MNHEY, CDR2 SVGAGI. This CDR3 has 16 residues. V lost 6 bases and J 0 bases, leaving 15 bases between the germline ends. The CDR3 DNA reads TGTGCCAGCAGCCTGGACCGCCCACGCTCCTACAATGAGCAGTTCTTC. It translates to CASSLDRPRSYNEQFF.

Judged by abundance, this clonotype is large. V gene TRBV2 combines with J gene TRBJ2-1; D unresolved. The CDR3 runs 11 residues. V was cut by 7 bases and J by 15 bases, with 16 bases left in between. CDR1 is SNHLY and CDR2 is FYNNEI in the germline V gene. The CDR3 here is CASMLTNRLFF. The CDR3 region has the DNA TGTGCCAGCATGCTAACAAACAGACTGTTCTTC.

In its sample, this clonotype is medium-sized. V gene TRBV5-5 combines with J gene TRBJ2-1; 10 nucleotides match TRBD2. CDR1 and CDR2 from the germline V gene are SGHKS and YYEKEE (reference sequence). Trimming cost V 0 bases and J 5 bases; bases outside gene matches: 11. This CDR3 is built from 18 residues. The CDR3 DNA reads as TGTGCCAGCAGCTTGGGACTAGCGGGTCGCAATGTCCACAATGAGCAGTTCTTC. Its protein product is CASSLGLAGRNVHNEQFF.

The chain employs TRBV12-3 or TRBV12-4 and TRBJ2-3; D unclear. V lost 3 bases and J lost 4, with 8 bases in between. CDR3 length: 13 amino acids. The CDR3 bases are TGTGCCAGCAGTTTGGTGGTCCCAGATACGCAGTATTTT. Translated, it gives CASSLVVPDTQYF.

By share, this clonotype counts as medium-sized. This chain uses TRBV29-1 with TRBJ1-1, with D possibly matching TRBD1 (5 bases). CDR3 length: 16 residues. From germline, CDR1 is SQVTM and CDR2 ANQGSEA. V lost 6 bases, J lost 0 bases, and 20 bases lay in between. The CDR3, as DNA: TGCAGCGTCCCCCGATGGGAGGGGCGGATGAACACTGAAGCTTTCTTT. Translation: CSVPRWEGRMNTEAFF.

This clonotype ranks as medium-sized. V and J are TRBV11-2 and TRBJ1-5, with D uncertain. The CDR3 sequence is 15 residues long. Germline V CDR1 and CDR2: SGHAT, FQNNGV. V was pared by 3 bases and J by 4 bases, with 13 bases between. The CDR3: CASSLGDTSNQPQHF. In DNA form, the CDR3 reads TGTGCCAGCAGCTTGGGAGACACTTCTAATCAGCCCCAGCATTTT.

Judged by abundance, this clonotype is medium-sized. The chain links TRBV7-9 to TRBJ1-4; D is ambiguous. The CDR3 extends over 13 amino acids. Germline V lookup: CDR1 SEHNR, CDR2 FQNEAQ (reference sequence). V dropped 4 bases and J dropped 3 bases, with 6 bases sitting between them. In DNA form, the CDR3 reads TGTGCCAGCAGCTCGGGTCCTAATGAAAAACTGTTTTTT. Translated, it gives CASSSGPNEKLFF.

The chain links TRBV4-3 to TRBJ2-2, with 7 bases aligning to TRBD1. The CDR3 has 14 residues. Trimming at V came to 2 bases and at J to 5 bases, leaving 2 bases not matched to a gene. Germline-derived CDR1 and CDR2 are LGHNA and YSLEER. Here the CDR3 reads CASSQLTGTGELFF. The CDR3 DNA reads as TGCGCCAGCAGCCAACTGACAGGGACCGGGGAGCTGTTTTTT.

This clonotype has at least ten counts. The chain is built from TRBV7-9 and TRBJ1-2; maybe TRBD1 (6 bases). CDR3 length: 18 amino acids. V dropped 2 bases and J dropped 1 base, with 20 bases sitting between them. CDR1 SEHNR and CDR2 FQNEAQ come from the germline V gene (reference sequence). CDR3 region: CASSLPDSGTRSNYGYTF. The DNA for the CDR3 is TGTGCCAGCAGCTTACCCGATTCCGGGACACGCAGTAACTATGGCTACACCTTC.

This clonotype was counted many times. The rearrangement links TRBV7-9 to TRBJ1-3, with D unresolved. V was shortened by 1 base and J by 4 bases, with 8 bases between the two germline ends. Germline V gene data show CDR1 as SEHNR and CDR2 as FQNEAQ (reference sequence). The CDR3 extends over 14 amino acids. The CDR3 DNA is TGTGCCAGCAGCTTAGGAACCTTCGGAAACACCATATATTTT. This translates into CASSLGTFGNTIYF. Together with reference TRBV7-9 and TRBJ1-3, the CDR3 gives the full variable domain: DTGVSQNPRHKITKRGQNVTFRCDPISEHNRLYWYRQTLGQGPEFLTYFQNEAQLEKSRLLSDRFSAERPKGSFSTLEIQRTEQGDSAMYLCASSLGTFGNTIYFGEGSWLTVV.

The rearrangement links TRBV14 to TRBJ2-7; D gene unclear. Trimming stripped 0 bases from V and 3 bases from J, with 12 bases between. The CDR3 is 15 amino acids. Germline assignment: CDR1 SGHDN and CDR2 FVKESK. The CDR3 here is CASSQDPPALYEQYF. DNA for the CDR3: TGTGCCAGCAGCCAAGATCCCCCGGCCCTCTACGAGCAGTACTTC.

This clonotype was picked up many times. V usage is TRBV5-5 and J usage is TRBJ2-7; D may be TRBD1 (5 bases). Trimming stripped 0 bases from V and 3 bases from J, with 13 bases between. The CDR3 is made up of 15 amino acids. The germline V gene encodes CDR1 SGHKS and CDR2 YYEKEE (reference sequence). CDR3 region: CASSLVVDTNYEQYF. Written as DNA, the CDR3 is TGTGCCAGCAGCTTGGTAGTGGACACAAACTACGAGCAGTACTTC. The full variable domain, in which reference TRBV5-5 and TRBJ2-7 provide the parts outside the CDR3, is DAGVTQSPTHLIKTRGQQVTLRCSPISGHKSVSWYQQVLGQGPQFIFQYYEKEERGRGNFPDRFSARQFPNYSSELNVNALLLGDSALYLCASSLVVDTNYEQYFGPGTRLTVT.

In this sample, this clonotype is medium-sized (0.01 to 0.1%). The chain carries TRBV29-1 and TRBJ1-2; D not resolved. This CDR3 comprises 15 residues. Trimming left V 6 bases short and J 6 bases short, with 23 bases between. Germline values: CDR1 SQVTM, CDR2 ANQGSEA. Written as DNA, the CDR3 is TGCAGCGTCCAAACTTTCCAGGCTAGGGTGAATGGCTACACCTTC. This gives the protein CSVQTFQARVNGYTF.

In its sample, this clonotype is medium-sized. One end of the junction varies from germline; a read error may be responsible. The rearrangement joins TRBV7-2 to TRBJ2-7; 14 nucleotides match TRBD2. CDR1 is SGHTA and CDR2 is FQGNSA in the germline V gene. The CDR3 extends over 19 amino acids. CDR3 loop: CVSSPGLAGAGGSSYEQYF. The CDR3 nucleotides are TGTGTCAGCAGCCCGGGACTAGCGGGGGCCGGGGGAAGCTCCTACGAGCAGTACTTC.

The chain recombines TRBV7-8 with TRBJ2-7, with TRBD2 identical over 9 bases. The CDR3 extends over 16 amino acids. Germline V gene sequence: CDR1 SGHVS, CDR2 FQNEAQ. Unmatched junction bases numbered 16, after V lost 1 base and J lost 12 bases. The CDR3 DNA reads as TGTGCCAGCAGCTTAGTAATTGGTAGCGGGGGTTCCCGCTTGTACTTC. Its protein product is CASSLVIGSGGSRLYF. Looking up the rest from reference TRBV7-8 and TRBJ2-7 gives the full variable domain: GAGVSQSPRYKVAKRGQDVALRCDPISGHVSLFWYQQALGQGPEFLTYFQNEAQLDKSGLPSDRFFAERPEGSVSTLKIQRTQQEDSAVYLCASSLVIGSGGSRLYFGPGTRLTVT.

In its sample, this clonotype is medium-sized. CDR3 DNA sequence: TGTGCCATCAGTGCCGTAGTGGGCAGGATCTCTGGAAACACCATATATTTT. Translation gives CAISAVVGRISGNTIYF. This chain links TRBV10-3 with TRBJ1-3; D is unclear. Trimming shortened V by 4 bases and J by 0 bases, and 16 bases separated the two germline ends. Looked up from germline, CDR1 is ENHRY and CDR2 is SYGVKD. The CDR3 runs to 17 residues.

This clonotype is medium-sized in the sample. V is TRBV12-5 and J is TRBJ2-1; no clear D. V was clipped by 4 bases and J by 6 bases, with 10 bases between them. Germline V lookup: CDR1 LGHNT, CDR2 FRNRAP. The CDR3 is made up of 13 amino acids. In DNA form, the CDR3 reads TGTGCTAGTGGTTGGCAGGATGCCAATGAGCAGTTCTTC. This translates into CASGWQDANEQFF.

Judged by abundance, this clonotype is large (0.1 to 1%). This chain connects TRBV14 to TRBJ2-7; 8 bases agree with TRBD1. The CDR3 sequence is 16 residues long. J lost 2 bases, V lost 2 bases, and 8 bases had no gene match. Germline V gene sequence: CDR1 SGHDN, CDR2 FVKESK. The CDR3 DNA follows: TGTGCCAGCAGCCAACTAAGGGACAGGTCTGCCTACGAGCAGTACTTC. Amino acid sequence: CASSQLRDRSAYEQYF.